These 17 T cell receptor beta chains were all obtained from the same sample, sequenced in a study of blood T cell repertoires in COVID-19. Using immunoSEQ multiplex PCR, the repertoire was profiled, and TCRdb retains in-frame clones only, with some absent. The data contain some 340,000 clones, 85% of them singletons. Sequenced: peripheral blood. Receptor source: a woman aged 18-29 years with acute or convalescent COVID-19.

In its sample, this clone was seen once. V usage is TRBV6-5 and J usage is TRBJ2-7; 7 bases fit TRBD1. V lost 4 bases and J lost 3; bases outside the gene matches: 6. The CDR3 runs to 14 residues. CDR1 is MNHEY and CDR2 is SVGAGI in the germline V gene. The CDR3 is CASSSRDSIYEQYF. The CDR3 nucleotides are TGTGCCAGCAGTTCCCGGGACAGCATCTACGAGCAGTACTTC.

The chain has TRBV5-1 and TRBJ1-2; D not certain. Germline lookup yields CDR1 SGHRS and CDR2 YFSETQ. V lost 4 bases and J 6 bases, leaving 16 bases between the germline ends. The CDR3 loop spans 14 amino acids. The CDR3 reads CASSVKNPADGYTF. The CDR3 coding sequence is TGCGCCAGCAGCGTGAAAAACCCGGCGGATGGCTACACCTTC.

The chain recombines TRBV19 with TRBJ1-4, with 7 bases lining up with TRBD1. The CDR3 is 16 residues long. The trim removed 3 bases at V and 6 bases at J, leaving 10 bases unmatched. Germline CDR1 reads LNHDA; CDR2 reads SQIVND (reference sequence). In DNA form, the CDR3 reads TGTGCCAGTAGTATTCTTAGACAGGGTCGGGATGAAAAACTGTTTTTT. It encodes CASSILRQGRDEKLFF.

This clone was picked up one time. The V call is TRBV5-1, the J call TRBJ2-3; D may be TRBD2 (6 bases). Trimming removed 4 bases at V and 6 bases at J, with 9 bases between. The germline V gene encodes CDR1 SGHRS and CDR2 YFSETQ. There are 12 residues in the CDR3. CDR3 protein: CASSLGRDTQYF. The DNA of the CDR3 is TGCGCCAGCAGCCTGGGGAGGGATACGCAGTATTTT.

The rearrangement joins TRBV28 to TRBJ1-2; the D gene is possibly TRBD1 (5 bases). V was pared by 6 bases and J by 8 bases, with 16 bases between. CDR1 is MDHEN and CDR2 is SYDVKM in the germline V gene. CDR3 length: 13 amino acids. In DNA, the CDR3 is TGTGCCAGCAGCCACGACGGGGGGAACGGCTACACCTTC. Its translation: CASSHDGGNGYTF.

The chain couples TRBV15 to TRBJ2-2; no reliable D call. Trimming shortened V by 1 base and J by 6 bases, and 12 bases separated the two germline ends. The CDR3 length is 15 residues. Germline V gene data show CDR1 as LNHNV and CDR2 as YYDKDF (reference sequence). Here the CDR3 DNA reads TGTGCCACCAGCAGAGCTTCTGAAATAGCCGGGGAGCTGTTTTTT. Protein product: CATSRASEIAGELFF.

The gene calls are TRBV2 and TRBJ1-1; no firm D call. The CDR3 has 13 residues. V gave up 5 bases and J gave up 1 base, with 8 bases separating them. Germline CDR1 and CDR2: SNHLY and FYNNEI. The DNA of the CDR3 is TGTGCCAGCAGTCAGGACTGGAACACTGAAGCTTTCTTT. Protein sequence: CASSQDWNTEAFF.

This clone was observed a few times. The chain employs TRBV28 and TRBJ1-1; TRBD1 might be the D (6 bases). Germline CDR1 and CDR2: MDHEN and SYDVKM. V lost 5 bases and J 2 bases, leaving 12 bases between the germline ends. The CDR3 is made up of 14 amino acids. The CDR3 loop is CASSPRTANTEAFF. CDR3 DNA: TGTGCCAGCAGTCCTAGGACAGCTAACACTGAAGCTTTCTTT.

The chain employs TRBV28 and TRBJ2-7; TRBD2 matches at 7 bases. Per the germline V gene, CDR1 is MDHEN and CDR2 is SYDVKM. The CDR3 runs 14 residues. J was trimmed by 2 bases and V by 5 bases; bases with no gene match: 6. The CDR3 is CASSLPGGAYEQYF. The CDR3 bases are TGTGCCAGCAGTCTACCTGGGGGGGCCTACGAGCAGTACTTC.

This clone was seen a handful of times. The V and J genes are TRBV21-1 and TRBJ1-5; the table's D call, TRBD1, was not checked against the DNA. TRBV21-1 is a pseudogene. The CDR3 has 18 amino acids. The CDR3 nucleotides read TGTGCCAGCATCAGCCCGGGACAGGACCAGTGGAGCAATCAGCCCCAGCATTTT. Translated, it gives CASISPGQDQWSNQPQHF.

The chain joins TRBV5-5 to TRBJ1-3; D gene uncertain. Between the trimmed V and J ends, which lost 9 bases and 0 bases, there was a span of 16 bases. The CDR3 covers 15 residues. Germline loops: CDR1 SGHKS, CDR2 YYEKEE (reference sequence). The CDR3 nucleotides are TGTGCCACAGCACTTGGCGGGATCTCTGGAAACACCATATATTTT. This translates into CATALGGISGNTIYF.

This clone was seen more than once but under ten times. The chain couples TRBV6-1 to TRBJ1-5; D is unresolved. With 8 bases removed from V and 4 bases from J, the gap between germline ends came to 12 bases. CDR1 is MNHNS and CDR2 is SASEGT in the germline V gene. The CDR3 consists of 13 residues. The CDR3: CASGRQGNQPQHF. The CDR3 region has the DNA TGTGCCAGCGGTAGACAAGGAAATCAGCCCCAGCATTTT.

The chain carries TRBV19 and TRBJ1-2; a possible D gene is TRBD1 (5 bases). V lost 3 bases and J lost 3, with 20 bases in between. Germline V CDR1 and CDR2: LNHDA, SQIVND (reference sequence). This CDR3 region has 17 residues. The CDR3 loop is CASSIAGGVLGDYGYTF. The CDR3 DNA is TGTGCCAGTAGTATCGCCGGGGGGGTTTTAGGCGACTATGGCTACACCTTC. The whole variable domain, remainder taken from reference TRBV19 and TRBJ1-2, is DGGITQSPKYLFRKEGQNVTLSCEQNLNHDAMYWYRQDPGQGLRLIYYSQIVNDFQKGDIAEGYSVSREKKESFPLTVTSAQKNPTAFYLCASSIAGGVLGDYGYTFGSGTRLTVV.

The CDR3 DNA reads TGTGCCAGCAGCTCCGGGACATATTTTAGCTCCTACGAGCAGTACTTC. It specifies CASSSGTYFSSYEQYF. V usage is TRBV11-2 and J usage is TRBJ2-7, with D perhaps TRBD1 (6 bases). V lost 4 bases to trimming and J lost 0 bases, with 16 bases between them. The germline V gene encodes CDR1 SGHAT and CDR2 FQNNGV. CDR3 length equals 16 residues.

This sequence joins TRBV5-1 and TRBJ2-1, with D maybe TRBD2 (6 bases). Trimming took 6 bases from V and 8 from J, leaving 24 bases between them. The CDR3 loop spans 16 amino acids. The germline gives CDR1 SGHRS, CDR2 YFSETQ. Here the CDR3 reads CASTQGLLDALYEQFF. The CDR3 DNA follows: TGCGCCAGCACGCAGGGACTGCTGGATGCTTTGTATGAGCAGTTCTTC.

The genes are TRBV11-2 and TRBJ2-7, with D tentatively TRBD2 (5 bases). The CDR3 is made up of 15 amino acids. CDR1 and CDR2 from the germline V gene are SGHAT and FQNNGV. Trimming left V 5 bases short and J 0 bases short, with 14 bases between. The CDR3 reads CASSMAGKSSYEQYF. CDR3 in DNA: TGTGCCAGCAGCATGGCCGGGAAAAGCTCCTACGAGCAGTACTTC.

In its sample, this clone was seen once. In DNA form, the CDR3 reads TGTGCCAGCAGCTTAGAGTTCGGTTCCTACTACAATGAGCAGTTCTTC. Translation gives CASSLEFGSYYNEQFF. The chain links TRBV11-2 to TRBJ2-1; D call uncertain. This CDR3 spans 16 amino acids. V was cut by 0 bases and J by 3 bases, with 12 bases left in between. Per germline, CDR1 SGHAT and CDR2 FQNNGV.